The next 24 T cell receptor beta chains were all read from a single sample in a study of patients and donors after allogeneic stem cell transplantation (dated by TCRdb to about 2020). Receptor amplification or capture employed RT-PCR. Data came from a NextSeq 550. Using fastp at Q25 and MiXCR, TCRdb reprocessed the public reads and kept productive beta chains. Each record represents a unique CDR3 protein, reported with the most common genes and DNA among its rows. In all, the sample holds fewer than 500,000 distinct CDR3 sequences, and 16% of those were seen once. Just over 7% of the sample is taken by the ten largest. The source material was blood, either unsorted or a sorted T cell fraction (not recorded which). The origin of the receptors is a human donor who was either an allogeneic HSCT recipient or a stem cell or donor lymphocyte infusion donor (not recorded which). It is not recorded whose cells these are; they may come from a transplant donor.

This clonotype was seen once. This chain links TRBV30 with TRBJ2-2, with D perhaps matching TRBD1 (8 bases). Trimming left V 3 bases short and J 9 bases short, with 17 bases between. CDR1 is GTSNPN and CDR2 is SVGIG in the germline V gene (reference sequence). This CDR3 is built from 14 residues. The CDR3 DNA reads TGTGCCTGGAGGGCCCACAGGGGGGGTAGGGAGCTGTTTTTT. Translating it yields CAWRAHRGGRELFF.

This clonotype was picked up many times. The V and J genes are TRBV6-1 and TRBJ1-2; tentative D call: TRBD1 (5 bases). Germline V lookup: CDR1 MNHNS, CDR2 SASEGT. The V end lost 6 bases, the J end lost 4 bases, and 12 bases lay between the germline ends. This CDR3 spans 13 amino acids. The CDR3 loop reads CASRIRETYGYTF. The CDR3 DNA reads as TGTGCCAGCAGAATCAGGGAGACCTATGGCTACACCTTC.

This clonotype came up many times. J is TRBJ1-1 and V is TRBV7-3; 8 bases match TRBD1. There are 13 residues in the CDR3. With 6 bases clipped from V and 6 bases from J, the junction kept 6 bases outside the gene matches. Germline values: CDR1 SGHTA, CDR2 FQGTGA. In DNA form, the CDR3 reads TGTGCCAGCAGAATGGACAGGGACGCTGAAGCTTTCTTT. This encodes CASRMDRDAEAFF.

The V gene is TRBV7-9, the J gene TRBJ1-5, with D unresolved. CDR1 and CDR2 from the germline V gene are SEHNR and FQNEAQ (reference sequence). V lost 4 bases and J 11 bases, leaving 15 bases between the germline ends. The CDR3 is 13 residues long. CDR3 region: CASSSRGWGAQHF. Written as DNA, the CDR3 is TGTGCCAGCAGCTCCAGAGGGTGGGGAGCCCAGCATTTT.

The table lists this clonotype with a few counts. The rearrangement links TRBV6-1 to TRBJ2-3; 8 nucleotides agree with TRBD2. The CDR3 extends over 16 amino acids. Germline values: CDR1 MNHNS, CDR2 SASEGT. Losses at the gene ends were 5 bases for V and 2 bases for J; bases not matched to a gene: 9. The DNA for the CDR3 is TGTGCCAGCAGTCGCGGGGCGGGAGGCCTCACAGATACGCAGTATTTT. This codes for CASSRGAGGLTDTQYF.

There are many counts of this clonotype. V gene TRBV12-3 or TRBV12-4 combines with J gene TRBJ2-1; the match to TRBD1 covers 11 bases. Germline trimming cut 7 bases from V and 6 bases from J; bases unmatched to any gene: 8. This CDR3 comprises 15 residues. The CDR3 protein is CASKSPGQGGNEQFF. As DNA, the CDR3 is TGTGCCAGCAAGTCCCCGGGACAGGGGGGCAATGAGCAGTTCTTC.

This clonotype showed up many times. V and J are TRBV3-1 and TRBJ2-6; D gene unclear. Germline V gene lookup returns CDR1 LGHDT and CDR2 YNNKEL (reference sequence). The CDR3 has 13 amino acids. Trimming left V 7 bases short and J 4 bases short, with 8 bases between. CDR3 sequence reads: CASMGSGANVLTF. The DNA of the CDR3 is TGTGCCAGCATGGGCTCAGGGGCCAACGTCCTGACTTTC.

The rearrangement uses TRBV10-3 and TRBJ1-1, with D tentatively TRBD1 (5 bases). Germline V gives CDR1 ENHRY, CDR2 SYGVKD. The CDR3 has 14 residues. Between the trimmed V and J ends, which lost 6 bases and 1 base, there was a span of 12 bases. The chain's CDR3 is CAISRTDRNTEAFF. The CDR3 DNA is TGTGCCATCAGCCGCACCGACAGGAACACTGAAGCTTTCTTT.

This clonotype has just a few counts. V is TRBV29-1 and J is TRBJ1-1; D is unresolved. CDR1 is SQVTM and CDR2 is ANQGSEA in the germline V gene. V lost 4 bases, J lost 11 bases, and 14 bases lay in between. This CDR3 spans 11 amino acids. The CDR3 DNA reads TGCAGCGTTGTTGGCACCACTGGGGCTTTCTTT. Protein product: CSVVGTTGAFF.

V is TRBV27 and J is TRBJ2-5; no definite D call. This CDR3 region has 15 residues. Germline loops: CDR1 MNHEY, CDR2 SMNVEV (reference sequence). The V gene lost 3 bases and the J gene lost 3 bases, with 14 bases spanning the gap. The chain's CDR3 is CASSFLQTREETQYF. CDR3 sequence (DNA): TGTGCCAGCAGTTTTCTCCAGACACGGGAAGAGACCCAGTACTTC.

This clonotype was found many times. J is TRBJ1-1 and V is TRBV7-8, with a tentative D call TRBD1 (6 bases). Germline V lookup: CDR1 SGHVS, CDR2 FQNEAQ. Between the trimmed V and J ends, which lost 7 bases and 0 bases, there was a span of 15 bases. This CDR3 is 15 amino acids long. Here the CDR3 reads CASTLTGFMNTEAFF. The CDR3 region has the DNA TGTGCCAGCACCTTGACAGGCTTCATGAACACTGAAGCTTTCTTT.

The CDR3 region is CASSSLRGRDGYTF. Written as DNA, the CDR3 is TGTGCCAGCAGCTCACTCAGGGGGCGCGATGGCTACACCTTC. The chain has TRBV7-2 and TRBJ1-2, with 8 bases identical to TRBD1. The CDR3 spans 14 residues. V was pared by 4 bases and J by 6 bases, with 7 bases of the junction left unmatched. Germline V CDR1 and CDR2: SGHTA, FQGNSA.

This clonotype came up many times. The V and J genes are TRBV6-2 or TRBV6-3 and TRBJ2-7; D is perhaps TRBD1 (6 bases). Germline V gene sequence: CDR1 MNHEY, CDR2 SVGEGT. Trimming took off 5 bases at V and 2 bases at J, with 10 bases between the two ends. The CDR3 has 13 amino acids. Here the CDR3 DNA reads TGTGCCAGCAGTGGACAGCGAGCCTACGAGCAGTACTTC. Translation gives CASSGQRAYEQYF.

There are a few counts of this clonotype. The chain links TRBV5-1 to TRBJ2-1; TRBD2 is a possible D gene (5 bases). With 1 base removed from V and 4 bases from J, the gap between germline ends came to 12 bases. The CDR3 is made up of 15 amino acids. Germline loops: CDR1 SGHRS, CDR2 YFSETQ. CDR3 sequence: CASSLPPGIYNEQFF. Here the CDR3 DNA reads TGCGCCAGCAGCTTGCCCCCGGGAATATACAATGAGCAGTTCTTC.

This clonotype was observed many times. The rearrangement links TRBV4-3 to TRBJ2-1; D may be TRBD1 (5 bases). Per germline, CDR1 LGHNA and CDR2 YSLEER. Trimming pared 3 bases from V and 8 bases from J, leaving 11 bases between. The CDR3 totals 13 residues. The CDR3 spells CASSQFRVDEQFF. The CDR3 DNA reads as TGCGCCAGCAGCCAGTTCAGGGTTGATGAGCAGTTCTTC.

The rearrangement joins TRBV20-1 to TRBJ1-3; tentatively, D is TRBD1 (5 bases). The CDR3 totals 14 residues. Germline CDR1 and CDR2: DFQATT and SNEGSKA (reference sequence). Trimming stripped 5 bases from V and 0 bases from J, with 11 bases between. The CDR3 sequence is CSAPGASSGNTIYF. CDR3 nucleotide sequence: TGCAGTGCTCCCGGGGCCTCCTCTGGAAACACCATATATTTT.

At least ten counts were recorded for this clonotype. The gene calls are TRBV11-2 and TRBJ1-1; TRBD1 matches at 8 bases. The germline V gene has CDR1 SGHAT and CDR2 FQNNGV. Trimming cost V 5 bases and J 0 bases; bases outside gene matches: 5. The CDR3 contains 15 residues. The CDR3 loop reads CASSRRQGMNTEAFF. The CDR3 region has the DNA TGTGCCAGCAGCCGACGACAGGGGATGAACACTGAAGCTTTCTTT.

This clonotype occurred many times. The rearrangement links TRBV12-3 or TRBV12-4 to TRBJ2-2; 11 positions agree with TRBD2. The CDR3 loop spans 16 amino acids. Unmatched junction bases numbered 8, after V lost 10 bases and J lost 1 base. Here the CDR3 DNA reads TGTGCCAACCCACGGACTAGCGGGTTGAACACCGGGGAGCTGTTTTTT. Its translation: CANPRTSGLNTGELFF.

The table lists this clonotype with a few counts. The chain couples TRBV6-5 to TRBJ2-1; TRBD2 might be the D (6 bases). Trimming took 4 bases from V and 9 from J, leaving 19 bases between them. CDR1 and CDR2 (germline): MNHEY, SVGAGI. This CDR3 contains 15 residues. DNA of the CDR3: TGTGCCAGCAGTTCCCTCTCTCCGGCGCGGGGTGAGCAGTTCTTC. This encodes CASSSLSPARGEQFF.

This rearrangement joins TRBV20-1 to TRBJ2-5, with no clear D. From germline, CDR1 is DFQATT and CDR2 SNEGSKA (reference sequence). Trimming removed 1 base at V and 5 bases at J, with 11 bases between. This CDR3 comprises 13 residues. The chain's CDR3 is CSARGQSWETQYF. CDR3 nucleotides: TGCAGTGCTAGAGGTCAAAGCTGGGAGACCCAGTACTTC.

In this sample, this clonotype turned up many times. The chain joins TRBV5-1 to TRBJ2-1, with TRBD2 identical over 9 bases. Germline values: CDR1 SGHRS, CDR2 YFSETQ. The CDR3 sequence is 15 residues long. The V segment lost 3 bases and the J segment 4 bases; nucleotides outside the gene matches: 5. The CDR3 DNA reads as TGCGCCAGCAGCTCGACTAGCGGCTCTTACAATGAGCAGTTCTTC. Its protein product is CASSSTSGSYNEQFF.

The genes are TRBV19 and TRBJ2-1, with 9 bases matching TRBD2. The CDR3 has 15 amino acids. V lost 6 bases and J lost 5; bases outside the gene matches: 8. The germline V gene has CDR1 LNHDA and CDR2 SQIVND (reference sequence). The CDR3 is CASRDSGRIHNEQFF. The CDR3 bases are TGTGCCAGTAGAGATAGCGGGAGAATACACAATGAGCAGTTCTTC. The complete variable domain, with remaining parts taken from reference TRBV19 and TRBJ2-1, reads DGGITQSPKYLFRKEGQNVTLSCEQNLNHDAMYWYRQDPGQGLRLIYYSQIVNDFQKGDIAEGYSVSREKKESFPLTVTSAQKNPTAFYLCASRDSGRIHNEQFFGPGTRLTVL.

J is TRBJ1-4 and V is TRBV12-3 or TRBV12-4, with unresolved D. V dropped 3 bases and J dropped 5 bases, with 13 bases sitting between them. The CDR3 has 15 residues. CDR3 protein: CASSLLKTANEKLFF. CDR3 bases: TGTGCCAGCAGTTTGTTGAAGACCGCGAATGAAAAACTGTTTTTT.

CDR3 loop: CSAPRGMSTEAFF. In nucleotides, the CDR3 is TGCAGTGCTCCCAGGGGTATGAGCACTGAAGCTTTCTTT. The chain employs TRBV20-1 and TRBJ1-1; D might be TRBD1 (6 bases). CDR3 length: 13 amino acids. From germline, CDR1 is DFQATT and CDR2 SNEGSKA (reference sequence). The V end lost 5 bases, the J end lost 4 bases, and 14 bases lay between the germline ends.